This T cell receptor (beta chain) was recovered during a study of cytomegalovirus exposure and HLA in healthy donors. Study details: An analysis done earlier identified 95 million to 140 million unique TCR beta sequences from about 179 million T cells.

The primer mix had 60 Vbeta and 13 Jbeta primers. Clones were read by immunoSEQ multiplex PCR, and TCRdb kept only the in-frame ones, dropping some. The sample yields about 150,000 clones, 55% to 85% seen once. Concerning this clone: Antigen specificity is unknown.

CDR3 length equals 15 residues. CDR1 MDHEN and CDR2 SYDVKM come from the germline V gene. J gave up 5 bases and V 2 bases, and 5 bases lay outside the gene matches. Study-wide points: There were around 160 TCR beta chains listed as cytomegalovirus-associated. Per a prior analysis, the majority of TCR beta V segments were productive roughly 87% or roughly 30% of the time.

The chain links TRBV28 to TRBJ1-2; TRBD1 matches at 10 bases. This clonotype originated in a man aged 40-55 years in good health and CMV-seronegative. Sequenced sample: PBMCs. Here the CDR3 reads CASSLLDRGGYGYTF. For the CDR3, the DNA is TGTGCCAGCAGTTTACTGGACAGGGGGGGGTATGGCTACACCTTC.